The entry that follows covers one T cell receptor (beta chain) sequence. TCRdb's table, derived via immunoSEQ multiplex PCR, lists solely in-frame clones and lacks some. The data show approximately 34,000 clones, around 92% seen once. The data were obtained in a study of T cell changes during pregnancy in multiple sclerosis. Looked up from germline, CDR1 is KGHSY and CDR2 is FQNENV. Trimming stripped 1 base from V and 1 base from J, with 10 bases between. The CDR3 spans 16 residues. The J gene is TRBJ2-2, the V gene TRBV16; the D gene is possibly TRBD1 (6 bases). Sequenced here: CD4+ T cells from peripheral blood mononuclear cells, sampled after pregnancy. This TCR was sampled from a female donor with multiple sclerosis, enrolled in a pregnancy study. CDR3 protein: CASSQWGRKNTGELFF. In DNA form, the CDR3 reads TGTGCCAGCAGCCAATGGGGGCGGAAGAACACCGGGGAGCTGTTTTTT.